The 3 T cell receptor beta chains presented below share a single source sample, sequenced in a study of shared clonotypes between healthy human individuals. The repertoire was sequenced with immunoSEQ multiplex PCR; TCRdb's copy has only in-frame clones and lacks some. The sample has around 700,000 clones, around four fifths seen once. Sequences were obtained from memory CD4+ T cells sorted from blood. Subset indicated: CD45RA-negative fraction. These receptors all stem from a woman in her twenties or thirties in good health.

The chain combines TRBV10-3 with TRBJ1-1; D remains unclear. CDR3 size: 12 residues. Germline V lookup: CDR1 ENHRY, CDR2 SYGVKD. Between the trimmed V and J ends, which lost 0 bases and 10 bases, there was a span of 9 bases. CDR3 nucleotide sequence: TGTGCCATCAGTGAGTCAGACAAAATAGCTTTCTTT. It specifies CAISESDKIAFF.

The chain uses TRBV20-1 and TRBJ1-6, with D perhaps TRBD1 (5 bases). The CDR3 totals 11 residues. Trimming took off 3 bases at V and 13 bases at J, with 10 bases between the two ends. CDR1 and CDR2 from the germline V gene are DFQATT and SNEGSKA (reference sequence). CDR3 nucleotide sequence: TGCAGTGCTAGTATCGGGGGTCCCCTCCACTTT. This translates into CSASIGGPLHF.

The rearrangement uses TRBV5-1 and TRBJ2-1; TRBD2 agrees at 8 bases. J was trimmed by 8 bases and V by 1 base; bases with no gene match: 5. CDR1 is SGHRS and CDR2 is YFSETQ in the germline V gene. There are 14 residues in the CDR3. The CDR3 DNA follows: TGCGCCAGCAGCTTGTCCCCGGGGGGGGATGAGCAGTTCTTC. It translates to CASSLSPGGDEQFF.